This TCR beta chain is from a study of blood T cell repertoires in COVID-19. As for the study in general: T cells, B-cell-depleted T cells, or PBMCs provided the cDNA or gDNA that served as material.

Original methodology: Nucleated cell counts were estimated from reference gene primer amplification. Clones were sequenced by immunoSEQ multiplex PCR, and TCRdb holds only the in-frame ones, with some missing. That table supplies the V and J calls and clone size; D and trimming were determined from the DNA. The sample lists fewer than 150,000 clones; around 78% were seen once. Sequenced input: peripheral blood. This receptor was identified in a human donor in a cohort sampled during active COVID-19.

The chain's CDR3 is CASSETTEGTEAFF. CDR3 in DNA: TGTGCCAGCAGTGAAACTACAGAGGGCACTGAAGCTTTCTTT. The chain combines TRBV6-4 with TRBJ1-1; no firm D call. The V gene's germline CDR1 is MRHNA and CDR2 SNTAGT. The CDR3 length is 14 residues. V lost 3 bases to trimming and J lost 4 bases, with 12 bases between them.